This TCR beta chain was sequenced for a study of cytomegalovirus exposure and HLA in healthy donors. The CDR3 spans 13 residues. For this clone: Its antigen is not identified.

Notes on the study in general: Reportedly, a later analysis found an Asian-associated ancestry cluster had fewer N-insertions than the roughly 700-donor mean.

PCR primers comprised 60 Vbeta and 13 Jbeta primers. Measured with immunoSEQ multiplex PCR; TCRdb has only the in-frame clones, and not every one. The sample consists of approximately 150,000 clones, approximately 81% of them appearing once. The source of this sequence is a female donor in good health and CMV-seronegative. Sample: PBMCs. The V and J genes are TRBV21-1 and TRBJ2-5; whether TRBD2, the table's D call, matches the DNA was not checked. TRBV21-1 is assigned pseudogene status. CDR3 loop: CAGRETGGETQYF. The CDR3 region has the DNA TGTGCCGGCAGGGAGACCGGGGGAGAGACCCAGTACTTC.